Below, one TCR beta chain is given with its context. Its antigen is unidentified. The data were obtained in a study of T cells in Graves' hyperthyroidism and ophthalmopathy. Study details: Pretreatment peripheral blood was obtained at initial diagnosis.

Study findings and constraints: Separation of ophthalmopathy from stable hyperthyroidism was achieved by a 13 V-J model.

It was RNA transcripts that yielded the amplified TCR beta CDR3 regions. Researchers ran a first-round RT-PCR on the TCR CDR3 using the HTBI primer set. TCRdb analysed the multiplex PCR reads with MiXCR anew, one entry per CDR3 protein. The table shows about 760,000 distinct CDR3 sequences, with roughly a third occurring only once. The CDR3 is made up of 16 amino acids. V trimming: 0 bases; J trimming: 1 base; junction bases outside the gene matches: 3. The germline CDR1 and CDR2 sequences are SGHRS and YFSETQ. This TCR was recovered from a woman in her thirties or forties with Graves' hyperthyroidism. What was sequenced was blood. The chain is built from TRBV5-1 and TRBJ2-2; the match to TRBD1 covers 7 bases. CDR3 protein: CASSLARTGNTGELFF. Written as DNA, the CDR3 is TGCGCCAGCAGCTTGGCACGGACAGGGAACACCGGGGAGCTGTTTTTT.